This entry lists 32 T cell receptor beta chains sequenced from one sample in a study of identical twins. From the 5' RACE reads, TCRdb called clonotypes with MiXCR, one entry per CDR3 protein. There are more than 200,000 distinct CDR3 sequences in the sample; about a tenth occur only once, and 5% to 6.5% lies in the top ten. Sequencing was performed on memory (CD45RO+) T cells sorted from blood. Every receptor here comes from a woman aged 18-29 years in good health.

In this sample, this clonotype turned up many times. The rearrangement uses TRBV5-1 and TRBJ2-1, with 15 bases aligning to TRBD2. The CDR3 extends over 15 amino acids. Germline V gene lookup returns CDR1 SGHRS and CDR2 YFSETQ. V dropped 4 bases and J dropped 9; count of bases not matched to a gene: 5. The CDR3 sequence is CASSTGLAGGIEQFF. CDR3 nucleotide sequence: TGCGCCAGCAGCACCGGACTAGCGGGGGGGATTGAGCAGTTCTTC.

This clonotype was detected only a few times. This chain's CDR3 is CAWSVLGREETQYF. As DNA, the CDR3 is TGTGCCTGGAGTGTACTTGGGAGAGAAGAGACCCAGTACTTC. This chain connects TRBV30 to TRBJ2-5; TRBD2 is a possible D gene (5 bases). The CDR3 consists of 14 residues. Germline CDR1 and CDR2: GTSNPN and SVGIG (reference sequence). V shed 0 bases and J shed 3 bases, with 11 bases lying between them.

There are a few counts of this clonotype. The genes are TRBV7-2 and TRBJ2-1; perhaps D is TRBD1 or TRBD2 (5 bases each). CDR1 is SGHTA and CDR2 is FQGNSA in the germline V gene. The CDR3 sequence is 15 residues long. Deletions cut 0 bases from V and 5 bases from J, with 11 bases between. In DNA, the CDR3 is TGTGCCAGCAGCTTAGCCGGGACCTTAAACAATGAGCAGTTCTTC. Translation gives CASSLAGTLNNEQFF.

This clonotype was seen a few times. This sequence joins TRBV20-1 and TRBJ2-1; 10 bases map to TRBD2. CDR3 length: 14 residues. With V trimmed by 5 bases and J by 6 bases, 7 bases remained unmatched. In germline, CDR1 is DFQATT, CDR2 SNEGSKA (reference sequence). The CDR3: CSAHLAGVFNEQFF. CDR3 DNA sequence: TGCAGTGCTCACCTAGCGGGAGTGTTCAATGAGCAGTTCTTC.

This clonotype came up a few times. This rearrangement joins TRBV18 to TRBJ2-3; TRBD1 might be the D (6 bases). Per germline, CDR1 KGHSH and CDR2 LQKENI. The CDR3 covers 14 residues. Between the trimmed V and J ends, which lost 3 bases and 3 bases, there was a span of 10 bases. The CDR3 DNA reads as TGTGCCAGCTCACCCCAGGGACAAACAGATACGCAGTATTTT. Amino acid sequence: CASSPQGQTDTQYF.

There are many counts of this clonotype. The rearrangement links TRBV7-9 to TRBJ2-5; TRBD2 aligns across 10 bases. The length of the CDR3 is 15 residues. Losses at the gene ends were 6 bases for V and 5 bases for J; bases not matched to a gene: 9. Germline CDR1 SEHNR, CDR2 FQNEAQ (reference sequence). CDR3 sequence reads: CASSHLGAGGETQYF. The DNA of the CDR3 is TGTGCCAGCAGTCATCTCGGAGCGGGAGGGGAGACCCAGTACTTC.

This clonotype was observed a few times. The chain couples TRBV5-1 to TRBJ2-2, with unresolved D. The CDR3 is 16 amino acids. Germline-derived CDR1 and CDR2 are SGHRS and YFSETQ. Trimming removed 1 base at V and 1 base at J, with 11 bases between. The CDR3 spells CASSLRVEKNTGELFF. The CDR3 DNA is TGCGCCAGCAGCTTGAGGGTGGAGAAGAACACCGGGGAGCTGTTTTTT.

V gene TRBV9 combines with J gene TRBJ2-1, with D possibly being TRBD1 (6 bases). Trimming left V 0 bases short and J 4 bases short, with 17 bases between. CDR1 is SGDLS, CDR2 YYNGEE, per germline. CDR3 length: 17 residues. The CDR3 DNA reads TGTGCCAGCAGCGTAGTGTGGGACAAGTCCGGATACAATGAGCAGTTCTTC. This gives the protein CASSVVWDKSGYNEQFF.

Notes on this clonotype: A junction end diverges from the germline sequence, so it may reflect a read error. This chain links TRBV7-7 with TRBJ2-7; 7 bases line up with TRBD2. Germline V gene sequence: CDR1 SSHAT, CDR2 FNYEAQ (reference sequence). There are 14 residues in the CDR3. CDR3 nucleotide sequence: TGTGCTAGCAGACGACTAGCTTACCCACGGGAGCAGTACTTC. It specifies CASRRLAYPREQYF.

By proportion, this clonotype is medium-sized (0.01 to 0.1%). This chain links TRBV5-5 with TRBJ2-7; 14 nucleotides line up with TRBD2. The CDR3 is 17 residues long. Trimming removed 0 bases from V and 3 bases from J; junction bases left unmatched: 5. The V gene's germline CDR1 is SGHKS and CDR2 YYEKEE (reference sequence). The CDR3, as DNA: TGTGCCAGCAGCTTGGGGACTAGCGGGAGGCCTTACTACGAGCAGTACTTC. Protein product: CASSLGTSGRPYYEQYF.

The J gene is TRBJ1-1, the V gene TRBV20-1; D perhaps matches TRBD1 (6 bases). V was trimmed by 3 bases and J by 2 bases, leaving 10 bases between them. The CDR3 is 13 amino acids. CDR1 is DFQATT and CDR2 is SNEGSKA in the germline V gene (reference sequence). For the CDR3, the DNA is TGCAGTGCTAGTAGGGACACTAACACTGAAGCTTTCTTT. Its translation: CSASRDTNTEAFF.

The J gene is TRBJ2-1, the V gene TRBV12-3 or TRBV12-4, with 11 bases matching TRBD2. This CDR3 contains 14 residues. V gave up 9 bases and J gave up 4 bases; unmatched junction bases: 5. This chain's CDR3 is CASAGTSGYNEQFF. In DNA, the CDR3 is TGTGCCAGTGCAGGGACTAGCGGTTACAATGAGCAGTTCTTC.

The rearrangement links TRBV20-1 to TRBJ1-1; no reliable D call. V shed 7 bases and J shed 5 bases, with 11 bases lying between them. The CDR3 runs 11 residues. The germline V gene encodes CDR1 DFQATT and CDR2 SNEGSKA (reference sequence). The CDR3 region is CSVYKRTEAFF. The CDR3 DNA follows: TGCAGTGTATACAAGAGGACTGAAGCTTTCTTT.

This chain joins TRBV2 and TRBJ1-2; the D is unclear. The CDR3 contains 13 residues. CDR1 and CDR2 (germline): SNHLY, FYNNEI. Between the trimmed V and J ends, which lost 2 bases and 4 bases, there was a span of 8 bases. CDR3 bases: TGTGCCAGCAGTGAAACACCGCCCTATGGCTACACCTTC. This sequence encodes CASSETPPYGYTF.

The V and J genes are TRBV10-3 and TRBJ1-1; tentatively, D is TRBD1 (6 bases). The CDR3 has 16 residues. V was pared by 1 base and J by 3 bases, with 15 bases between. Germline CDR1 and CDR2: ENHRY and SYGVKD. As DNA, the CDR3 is TGTGCCATCAGTGAGTTGTTCGGCAGGGGCGACACTGAAGCTTTCTTT. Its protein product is CAISELFGRGDTEAFF.

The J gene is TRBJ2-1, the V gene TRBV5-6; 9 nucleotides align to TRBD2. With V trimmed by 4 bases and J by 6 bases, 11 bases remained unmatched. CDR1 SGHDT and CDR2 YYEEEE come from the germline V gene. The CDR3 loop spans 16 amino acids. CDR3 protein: CASSPEGAGGRNEQFF. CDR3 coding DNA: TGTGCCAGCAGCCCCGAGGGGGCGGGAGGGCGCAATGAGCAGTTCTTC. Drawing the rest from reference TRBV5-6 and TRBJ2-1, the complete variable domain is DAGVTQSPTHLIKTRGQQVTLRCSPKSGHDTVSWYQQALGQGPQFIFQYYEEEERQRGNFPDRFSGHQFPNYSSELNVNALLLGDSALYLCASSPEGAGGRNEQFFGPGTRLTVL.

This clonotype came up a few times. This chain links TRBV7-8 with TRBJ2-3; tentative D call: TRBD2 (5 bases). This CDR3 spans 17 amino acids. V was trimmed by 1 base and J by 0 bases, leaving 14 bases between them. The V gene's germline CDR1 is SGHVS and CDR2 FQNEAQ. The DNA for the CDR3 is TGTGCCAGCAGCTTAGTTCGAGCGGCTCTTAGCACAGATACGCAGTATTTT. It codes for CASSLVRAALSTDTQYF. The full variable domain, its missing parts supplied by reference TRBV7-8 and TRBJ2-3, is GAGVSQSPRYKVAKRGQDVALRCDPISGHVSLFWYQQALGQGPEFLTYFQNEAQLDKSGLPSDRFFAERPEGSVSTLKIQRTQQEDSAVYLCASSLVRAALSTDTQYFGPGTRLTVL.

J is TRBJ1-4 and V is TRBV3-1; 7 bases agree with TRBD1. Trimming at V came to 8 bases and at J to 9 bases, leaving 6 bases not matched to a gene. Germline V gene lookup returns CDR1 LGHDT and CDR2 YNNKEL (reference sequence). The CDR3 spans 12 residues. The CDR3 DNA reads TGTGCCAGCGCCAACAGGGGTCAAAAACTGTTTTTT. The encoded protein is CASANRGQKLFF.

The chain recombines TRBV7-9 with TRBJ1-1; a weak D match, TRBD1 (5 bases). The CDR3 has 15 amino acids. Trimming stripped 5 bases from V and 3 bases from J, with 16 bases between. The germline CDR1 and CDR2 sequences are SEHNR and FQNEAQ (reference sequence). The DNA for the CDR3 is TGTGCCAGCAGCCCGTTCACAGGAACGGACACTGAAGCTTTCTTT. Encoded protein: CASSPFTGTDTEAFF.

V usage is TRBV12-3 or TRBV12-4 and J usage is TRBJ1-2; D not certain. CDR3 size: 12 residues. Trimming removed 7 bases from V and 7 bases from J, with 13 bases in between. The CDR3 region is CASTPLGGGYTF. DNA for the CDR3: TGTGCCAGCACCCCCCTGGGAGGTGGCTACACCTTC.

CDR3 loop: CASSLDRGRIYGYTF. The CDR3 DNA reads TGTGCCAGCAGTTTAGACCGGGGGAGGATCTATGGCTACACCTTC. The rearrangement links TRBV27 to TRBJ1-2, with D tentatively TRBD1 (5 bases). The CDR3 totals 15 residues. The V gene lost 2 bases and the J gene lost 4 bases, with 14 bases spanning the gap. Germline CDR1 reads MNHEY; CDR2 reads SMNVEV (reference sequence).

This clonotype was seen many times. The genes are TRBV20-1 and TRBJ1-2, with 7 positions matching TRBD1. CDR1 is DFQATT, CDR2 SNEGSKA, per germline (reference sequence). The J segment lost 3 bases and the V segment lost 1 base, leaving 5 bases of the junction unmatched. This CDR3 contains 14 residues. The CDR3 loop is CSARGGQGDYGYTF. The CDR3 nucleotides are TGCAGTGCTAGAGGGGGCCAGGGGGACTATGGCTACACCTTC.

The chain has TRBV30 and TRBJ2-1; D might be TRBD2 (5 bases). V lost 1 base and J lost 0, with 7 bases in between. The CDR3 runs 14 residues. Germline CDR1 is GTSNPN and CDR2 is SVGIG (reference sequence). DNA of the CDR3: TGTGCCTGGAGTGACGGGAACTCCTACAATGAGCAGTTCTTC. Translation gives CAWSDGNSYNEQFF.

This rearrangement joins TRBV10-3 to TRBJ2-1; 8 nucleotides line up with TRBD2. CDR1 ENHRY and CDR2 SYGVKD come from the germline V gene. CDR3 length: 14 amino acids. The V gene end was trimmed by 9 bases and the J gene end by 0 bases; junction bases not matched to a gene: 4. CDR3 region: CAIGSGGSYNEQFF. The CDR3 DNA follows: TGTGCCATAGGAAGCGGGGGCTCCTACAATGAGCAGTTCTTC.

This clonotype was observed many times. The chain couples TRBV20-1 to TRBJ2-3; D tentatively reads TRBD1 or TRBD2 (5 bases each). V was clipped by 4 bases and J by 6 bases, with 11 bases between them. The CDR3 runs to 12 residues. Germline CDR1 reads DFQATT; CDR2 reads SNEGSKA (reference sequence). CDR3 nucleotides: TGCAGTGCTACGGGGCACTCCGATACGCAGTATTTT. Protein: CSATGHSDTQYF.

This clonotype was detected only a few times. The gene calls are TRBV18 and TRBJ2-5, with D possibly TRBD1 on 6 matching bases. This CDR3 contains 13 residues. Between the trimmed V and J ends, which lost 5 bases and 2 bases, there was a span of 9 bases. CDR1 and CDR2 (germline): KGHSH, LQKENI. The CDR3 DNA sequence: TGTGCCAGCTCATCGGGACATCAAGAGACCCAGTACTTC. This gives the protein CASSSGHQETQYF.

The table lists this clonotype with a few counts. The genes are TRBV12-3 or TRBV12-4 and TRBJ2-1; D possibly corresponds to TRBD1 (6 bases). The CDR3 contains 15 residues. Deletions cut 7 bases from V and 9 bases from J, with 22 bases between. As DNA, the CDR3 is TGTGCCAGCAACAAGAGACCCACAGGGTTTGGTGAGCAGTTCTTC. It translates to CASNKRPTGFGEQFF.

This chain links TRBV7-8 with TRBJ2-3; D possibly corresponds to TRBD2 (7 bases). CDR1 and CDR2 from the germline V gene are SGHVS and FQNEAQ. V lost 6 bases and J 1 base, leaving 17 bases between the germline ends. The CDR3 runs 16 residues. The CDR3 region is CASRPMAGAGTDTQYF. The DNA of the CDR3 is TGTGCCAGCAGGCCTATGGCGGGGGCGGGCACAGATACGCAGTATTTT.

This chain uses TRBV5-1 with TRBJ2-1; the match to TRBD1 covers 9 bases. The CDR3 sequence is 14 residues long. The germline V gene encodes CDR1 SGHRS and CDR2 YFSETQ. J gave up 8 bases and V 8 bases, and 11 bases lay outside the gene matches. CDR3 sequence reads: CASTPGQGGDEQFF. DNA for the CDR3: TGCGCCAGTACCCCGGGACAGGGAGGTGATGAGCAGTTCTTC.

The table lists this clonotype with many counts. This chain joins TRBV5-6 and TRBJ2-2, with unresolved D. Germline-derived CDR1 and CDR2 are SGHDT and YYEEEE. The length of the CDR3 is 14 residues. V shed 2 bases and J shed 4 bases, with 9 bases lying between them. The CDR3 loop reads CASSLVSSTGELFF. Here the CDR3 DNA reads TGTGCCAGCAGCTTAGTCTCATCCACCGGGGAGCTGTTTTTT.

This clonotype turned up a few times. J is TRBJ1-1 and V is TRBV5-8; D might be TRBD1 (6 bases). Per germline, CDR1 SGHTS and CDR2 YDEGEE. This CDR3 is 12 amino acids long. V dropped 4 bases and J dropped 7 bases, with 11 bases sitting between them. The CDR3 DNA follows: TGTGCCAGCAGCCGAAGGGGGAGTGAAGCTTTCTTT. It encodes CASSRRGSEAFF.

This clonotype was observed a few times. CDR3 DNA sequence: TGCAGTGGGACAGGGGCATTTATGAACACTGAAGCTTTCTTT. The encoded protein is CSGTGAFMNTEAFF. The V call is TRBV20-1, the J call TRBJ1-1; 9 bases fit TRBD1. Looked up from germline, CDR1 is DFQATT and CDR2 is SNEGSKA (reference sequence). V shed 7 bases and J 0 bases; nucleotides not matched to a gene: 6. This CDR3 is built from 14 residues.